The rows below give T cell receptor beta chains drawn from one sample of a study of spatial heterogeneity in lung cancer. TCRdb fed the 5' RACE reads into MiXCR, producing one record per CDR3 protein. The sample consists of about 10,000 distinct CDR3 sequences, 4.5% to 7% of them appearing once. The material sequenced was PBMCs, taken at surgery. All receptors come from a male donor with early-stage non-small cell lung cancer. Each CDR3 is given with its conserved first and last residue. D genes are given only for firm matches. Only part of the rows carry a size: once, few, many, or a class if the clone is expanded.

d_call	j_call	clone_size	v_call	cdr3_aa	cdr3_nt
-	TRBJ2-7	few	TRBV6-2/TRBV6-3	CASSRGGRSYEQYF	TGTGCCAGCAGTCGGGGCGGACGCTCCTACGAGCAGTACTTC
-	TRBJ1-1	many	TRBV7-8	CASSLARTSTEAFF	TGTGCCAGCAGCTTAGCGCGCACGTCCACTGAAGCTTTCTTT
-	TRBJ2-1	many	TRBV27	CASSRSQGIDWLTEQFF	TGTGCCAGCAGTCGCTCACAGGGAATCGATTGGTTAACAGAGCAGTTCTTC
TRBD1	TRBJ1-6	few	TRBV20-1	CSATGGDSPLHF	TGCAGTGCCACAGGGGGCGATTCACCCCTCCACTTT
-	TRBJ1-2	-	TRBV25-1	CASSELQEYGYTF	TGTGCCAGCAGTGAACTACAGGAATATGGCTACACCTTC
-	TRBJ2-5	many	TRBV4-3	CASSPRAVQETQYF	TGCGCCAGCAGCCCTAGAGCGGTCCAAGAGACCCAGTACTTC
-	TRBJ2-7	-	TRBV2	CASNLQGGEYEQYF	TGTGCCAGCAACCTACAGGGAGGAGAGTACGAGCAGTACTTC
-	TRBJ2-1	medium-sized	TRBV20-1	CSASQGGPYNEQFF	TGCAGTGCTAGTCAGGGCGGGCCCTACAATGAGCAGTTCTTC
TRBD1	TRBJ1-5	many	TRBV5-1	CASSLGTGNQPQHF	TGCGCCAGCAGCCTCGGGACAGGGAATCAGCCCCAGCATTTT
-	TRBJ1-1	-	TRBV20-1	CSASVTVNTEAFF	TGCAGTGCTAGTGTTACGGTGAACACTGAAGCTTTCTTT
TRBD1	TRBJ2-7	-	TRBV7-9	CASSPMWGLGTAYEQYF	TGTGCCAGCAGCCCAATGTGGGGTCTCGGGACAGCCTACGAGCAGTACTTC
-	TRBJ2-7	medium-sized	TRBV29-1	CSVGEATYEQYF	TGCAGCGTTGGGGAGGCTACCTACGAGCAGTACTTC
-	TRBJ2-3	many	TRBV2	CASRVAGQSTDTQYF	TGTGCCAGTCGTGTCGCCGGACAGAGCACAGATACGCAGTATTTT
-	TRBJ1-5	many	TRBV3-2	CASSQVCSNQPQHF	TGTGCCAGCAGCCAAGTGTGTAGCAATCAGCCCCAGCATTTT
-	TRBJ1-2	many	TRBV11-2	CASSLNPAMEGYTF	TGTGCCAGCAGCTTAAATCCGGCTATGGAAGGCTACACCTTC
TRBD2	TRBJ2-1	medium-sized	TRBV18	CASSATSGRADEQFF	TGTGCCAGCTCAGCAACTAGCGGGAGGGCCGATGAGCAGTTCTTC
TRBD2	TRBJ2-4	many	TRBV6-2/TRBV6-3	CASSRGTKENIQYF	TGTGCCAGCAGCCGCGGGACTAAGGAAAACATTCAGTACTTC
-	TRBJ1-1	many	TRBV12-3/TRBV12-4	CASSLALRIQAEAFF	TGTGCCAGCAGTTTAGCGCTGAGAATTCAGGCTGAAGCTTTCTTT
-	TRBJ1-4	medium-sized	TRBV7-9	CASSSGDTGRINEKLFF	TGTGCCAGCAGCTCCGGAGATACGGGACGGATAAATGAAAAACTGTTTTTT
TRBD2	TRBJ2-3	many	TRBV5-4	CASSGRGGQDTQYF	TGTGCCAGCAGCGGCCGGGGGGGGCAAGATACGCAGTATTTT
-	TRBJ2-2	-	TRBV6-1	CASTDGGLPGELFF	TGTGCCAGCACCGACGGTGGGCTTCCCGGGGAGCTGTTTTTT
-	TRBJ2-1	many	TRBV25-1	CASSVSRVMKQFF	TGTGCCAGCAGTGTGTCGCGGGTGATGAAGCAGTTCTTC
TRBD1	TRBJ2-3	medium-sized	TRBV5-1	CASSLGTGGSTDTQYF	TGCGCCAGCAGCTTGGGGACAGGGGGTTCAACAGATACGCAGTATTTT
-	TRBJ1-1	many	TRBV28	CASSSPGDYTEAFF	TGTGCCAGCAGTTCCCCGGGGGACTACACTGAAGCTTTCTTT
-	TRBJ1-3	many	TRBV11-2	CASSLYGFTVDF	TGTGCCAGCAGCTTATATGGATTCACGGTCGATTTT
-	TRBJ2-7	once	TRBV25-1	CASSEKQTTYEQYF	TGTGCCAGCAGTGAAAAACAGACCACCTACGAGCAGTACTTC
-	TRBJ2-1	many	TRBV29-1	CSVEILRAGEQFF	TGCAGCGTTGAAATCTTGCGAGCAGGGGAGCAGTTCTTC
-	TRBJ2-4	medium-sized	TRBV28	CASSTPSEWLAKNIQYF	TGTGCCAGCAGCACCCCCTCGGAGTGGCTAGCCAAAAACATTCAGTACTTC
-	TRBJ1-1	many	TRBV29-1	CSSTGPVNTEAFF	TGCAGCAGCACCGGGCCCGTTAACACTGAAGCTTTCTTT
-	TRBJ1-1	many	TRBV7-6	CASSLTEMNTEAFF	TGTGCCAGCAGCTTGACGGAGATGAACACTGAAGCTTTCTTT
-	TRBJ1-3	many	TRBV14	CASSRGGNTIYF	TGTGCCAGCAGCCGCGGAGGAAACACCATATATTTT
TRBD1	TRBJ2-7	few	TRBV4-1	CASSQTWTGQREQYF	TGCGCCAGCAGCCAAACTTGGACGGGACAGCGCGAGCAGTACTTC
-	TRBJ2-2	few	TRBV29-1	CSAREPGELFF	TGCAGCGCCAGGGAGCCCGGGGAGCTGTTTTTT
-	TRBJ1-1	many	TRBV14	CASSQVVGGSTEAFF	TGTGCCAGCAGCCAAGTCGTGGGGGGGAGCACTGAAGCTTTCTTT
-	TRBJ1-5	medium-sized	TRBV28	CASSPWAGNQPQHF	TGTGCCAGCAGCCCGTGGGCAGGGAACCAGCCCCAGCATTTT
TRBD1	TRBJ2-5	-	TRBV29-1	CSVDVTGRGTQYF	TGCAGCGTTGACGTGACAGGGAGAGGGACCCAGTACTTC
TRBD1	TRBJ1-5	medium-sized	TRBV19	CASSTTGGGNQPQHF	TGTGCCAGTAGTACAACAGGGGGTGGCAATCAGCCCCAGCATTTT
-	TRBJ2-7	many	TRBV30	CAWSVSAALYEQYF	TGTGCCTGGAGTGTTTCAGCGGCCCTCTACGAGCAGTACTTC
-	TRBJ2-1	many	TRBV7-8	CASSLATGQFF	TGTGCCAGCAGCTTAGCGACCGGGCAGTTCTTC
TRBD1	TRBJ1-2	medium-sized	TRBV29-1	CSVDLGQGYGYTF	TGCAGCGTTGACCTAGGACAGGGCTATGGCTACACCTTC
-	TRBJ2-5	many	TRBV28	CASSYGQETQYF	TGTGCCAGCAGTTACGGACAAGAGACCCAGTACTTC
-	TRBJ2-2	medium-sized	TRBV29-1	CSVWGRGVGGTGELFF	TGCAGCGTGTGGGGCAGGGGGGTCGGCGGCACCGGGGAGCTGTTTTTT
TRBD2	TRBJ2-5	many	TRBV15	CATGAGGDQETQYF	TGTGCCACCGGAGCGGGGGGCGACCAAGAGACCCAGTACTTC
-	TRBJ1-4	medium-sized	TRBV29-1	CSVVLGQGIATNEKLFF	TGCAGCGTTGTCCTGGGTCAGGGGATAGCAACTAATGAAAAACTGTTTTTT
TRBD2	TRBJ2-3	many	TRBV19	CASSLRLASTDTQYF	TGTGCCAGTAGTCTCCGACTAGCGAGCACAGATACGCAGTATTTT
-	TRBJ2-1	many	TRBV28	CASSRPGSYNEQFF	TGTGCCAGCAGCCGTCCCGGGTCCTACAATGAGCAGTTCTTC
-	TRBJ1-5	many	TRBV6-5	CASSRNRESNQPQHF	TGTGCCAGCAGCCGCAACAGGGAGAGCAATCAGCCCCAGCATTTT
-	TRBJ2-4	medium-sized	TRBV29-1	CSVTLQGSKNIQYF	TGCAGCGTTACTCTCCAGGGCTCCAAAAACATTCAGTACTTC
-	TRBJ2-3	medium-sized	TRBV2	CASSVWDTQYF	TGTGCCAGCAGTGTTTGGGATACGCAGTATTTT
TRBD2	TRBJ2-1	-	TRBV9	CASSGGLARGRTDEQFF	TGTGCCAGCAGCGGAGGACTAGCGAGAGGTCGCACCGATGAGCAGTTCTTC